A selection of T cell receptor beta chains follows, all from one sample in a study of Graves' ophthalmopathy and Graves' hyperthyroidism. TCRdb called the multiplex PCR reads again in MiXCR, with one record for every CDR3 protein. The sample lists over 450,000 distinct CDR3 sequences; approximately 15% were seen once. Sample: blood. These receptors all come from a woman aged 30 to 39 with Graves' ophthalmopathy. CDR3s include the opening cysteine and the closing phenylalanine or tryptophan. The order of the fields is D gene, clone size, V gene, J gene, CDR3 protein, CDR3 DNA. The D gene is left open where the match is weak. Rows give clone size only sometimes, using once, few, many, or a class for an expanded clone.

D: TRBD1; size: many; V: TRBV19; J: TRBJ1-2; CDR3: CASSIRTGVGYGYTF; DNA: TGTGCCAGTAGTATCAGGACAGGGGTCGGCTATGGCTACACCTTC
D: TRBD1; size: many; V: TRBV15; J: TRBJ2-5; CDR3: CATSRTNRGQETQYF; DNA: TGTGCCACCAGCAGAACCAACAGGGGCCAAGAGACCCAGTACTTC
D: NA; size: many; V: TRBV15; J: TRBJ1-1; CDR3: CATSRPGTGSGTEAFF; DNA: TGTGCCACCAGCAGACCCGGGACCGGTTCGGGAACTGAAGCTTTCTTT
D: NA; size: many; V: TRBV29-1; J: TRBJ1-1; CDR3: CSVAGRYSNTEAFF; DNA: TGCAGCGTCGCGGGGCGCTATTCGAACACTGAAGCTTTCTTT
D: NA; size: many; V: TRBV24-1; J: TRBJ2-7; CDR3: CATSDGGTYEQYF; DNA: TGTGCCACCAGTGATGGGGGAACCTACGAGCAGTACTTC
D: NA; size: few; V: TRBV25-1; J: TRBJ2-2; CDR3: CASSEPRDSIELFF; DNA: TGTGCCAGCAGTGAACCGAGAGACAGCATCGAGCTGTTTTTT
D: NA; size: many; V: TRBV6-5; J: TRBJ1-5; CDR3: CASSYSRGKQPQHF; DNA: TGTGCCAGCAGTTACTCTCGGGGGAAACAGCCCCAGCATTTT
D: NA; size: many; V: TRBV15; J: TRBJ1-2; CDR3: CATSRDSRDYGYTF; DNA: TGTGCCACCAGCAGAGATAGTAGGGACTATGGCTACACCTTC
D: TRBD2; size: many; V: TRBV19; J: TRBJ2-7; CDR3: CASTPTGGRDEQYF; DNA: TGTGCCAGTACCCCGACGGGCGGGAGAGACGAGCAGTACTTC
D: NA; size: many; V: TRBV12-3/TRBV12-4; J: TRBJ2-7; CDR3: CASNRGGFDEQYF; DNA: TGTGCCAGCAATAGGGGGGGGTTCGACGAGCAGTACTTC
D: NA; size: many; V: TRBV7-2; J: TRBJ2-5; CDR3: CASSPGGTQYF; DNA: TGTGCCAGCAGCCCCGGGGGGACCCAGTACTTC
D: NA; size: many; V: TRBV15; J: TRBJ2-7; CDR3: CATSRGSTRADF; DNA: TGTGCCACCAGCAGAGGTTCTACCCGAGCAGACTTC
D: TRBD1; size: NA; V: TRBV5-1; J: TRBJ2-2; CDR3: CASSLRQGIGELFF; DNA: TGCGCCAGCAGCCTACGACAGGGGATCGGGGAGCTGTTTTTT
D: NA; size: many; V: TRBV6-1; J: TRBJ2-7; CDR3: CASSEATGYYEQYF; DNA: TGTGCCAGCAGTGAAGCCACGGGGTACTACGAGCAGTACTTC
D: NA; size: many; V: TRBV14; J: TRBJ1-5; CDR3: CASSQDRTALGNQPQHF; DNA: TGTGCCAGCAGCCAAGATCGGACAGCTTTAGGGAATCAGCCCCAGCATTTT
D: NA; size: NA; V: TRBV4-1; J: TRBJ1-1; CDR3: CARIPFPEAFF; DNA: TGCGCCAGGATACCCTTCCCTGAAGCTTTCTTT
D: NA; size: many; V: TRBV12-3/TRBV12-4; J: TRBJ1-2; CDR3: CASSLARNYGYTF; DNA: TGTGCCAGCAGCTTAGCGCGGAACTATGGCTACACCTTC
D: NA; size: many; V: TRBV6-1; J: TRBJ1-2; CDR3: CASSEGDGPRGYGYTF; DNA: TGTGCCAGCAGTGAAGGGGACGGCCCGCGTGGCTATGGCTACACCTTC
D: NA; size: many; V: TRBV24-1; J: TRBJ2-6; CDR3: CATSGSGDSGANVLTF; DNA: TGTGCCACCAGTGGGTCAGGAGACTCTGGGGCCAACGTCCTGACTTTC
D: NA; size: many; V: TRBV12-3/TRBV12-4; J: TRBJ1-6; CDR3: CASSLRGGHSPLHF; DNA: TGTGCCAGCAGTTTACGGGGGGGGCATTCACCCCTCCACTTT
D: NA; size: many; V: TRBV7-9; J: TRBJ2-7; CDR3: CASSTWQGSHGEQYF; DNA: TGTGCCAGCAGCACATGGCAGGGAAGTCATGGCGAGCAGTACTTC
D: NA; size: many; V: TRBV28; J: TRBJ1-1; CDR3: CASSVGGHLNTEAFF; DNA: TGTGCCAGCAGCGTCGGGGGGCACTTGAACACTGAAGCTTTCTTT
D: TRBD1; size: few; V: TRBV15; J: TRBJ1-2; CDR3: CATKREPGQGGGYTF; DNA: TGTGCCACCAAACGGGAACCAGGACAGGGGGGTGGCTACACCTTC
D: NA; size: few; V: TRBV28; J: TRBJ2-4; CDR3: CASSRHFRGERAKNIKYF; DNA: TGTGCCAGCAGTCGACACTTCAGGGGCGAGCGAGCCAAAAACATTAAGTACTTC
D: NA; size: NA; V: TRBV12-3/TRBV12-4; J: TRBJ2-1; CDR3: CASSFVGGSEQFF; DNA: TGTGCCAGCAGTTTCGTAGGGGGGAGTGAGCAGTTCTTC
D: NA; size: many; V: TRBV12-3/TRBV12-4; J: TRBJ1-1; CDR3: CASSFGAEAFF; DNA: TGTGCCAGCAGTTTCGGGGCTGAAGCTTTCTTT
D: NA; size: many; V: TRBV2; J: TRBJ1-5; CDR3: CASSVAGNQPQHF; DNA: TGTGCCAGCAGTGTTGCAGGGAATCAGCCCCAGCATTTT
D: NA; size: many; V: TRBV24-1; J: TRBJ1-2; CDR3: CATSEPGASSGYTF; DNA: TGTGCCACCAGTGAACCGGGGGCGTCTAGTGGCTACACCTTC
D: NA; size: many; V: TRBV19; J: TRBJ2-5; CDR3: CASSIGAGEWETQYF; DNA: TGTGCCAGTAGTATTGGGGCAGGGGAGTGGGAGACCCAGTACTTC
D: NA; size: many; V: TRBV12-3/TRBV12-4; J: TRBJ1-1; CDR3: CASSPFRTARNTEAFF; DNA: TGTGCCAGCAGCCCCTTTCGGACAGCGAGGAACACTGAAGCTTTCTTT
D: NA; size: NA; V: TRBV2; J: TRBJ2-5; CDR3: CASKASGLETQYF; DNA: TGTGCCAGCAAAGCTTCGGGATTGGAGACCCAGTACTTC
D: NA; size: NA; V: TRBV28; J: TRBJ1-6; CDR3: CASSYREDFWSPLHF; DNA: TGTGCCAGCAGTTATAGGGAAGACTTTTGGTCACCCCTCCACTTT
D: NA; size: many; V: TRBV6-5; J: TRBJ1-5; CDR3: CASRKDSNQPQHF; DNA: TGTGCCAGCAGAAAGGATAGCAATCAGCCCCAGCATTTT
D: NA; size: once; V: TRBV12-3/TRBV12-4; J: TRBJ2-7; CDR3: CATETTQGLGLYDQYF; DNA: TGTGCCACCGAGACGACACAGGGACTTGGCCTCTACGATCAGTACTTC
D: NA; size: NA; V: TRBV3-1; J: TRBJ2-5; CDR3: CASSGDTGRETQYF; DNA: TGTGCCAGCAGCGGGGACACCGGTCGGGAGACCCAGTACTTC